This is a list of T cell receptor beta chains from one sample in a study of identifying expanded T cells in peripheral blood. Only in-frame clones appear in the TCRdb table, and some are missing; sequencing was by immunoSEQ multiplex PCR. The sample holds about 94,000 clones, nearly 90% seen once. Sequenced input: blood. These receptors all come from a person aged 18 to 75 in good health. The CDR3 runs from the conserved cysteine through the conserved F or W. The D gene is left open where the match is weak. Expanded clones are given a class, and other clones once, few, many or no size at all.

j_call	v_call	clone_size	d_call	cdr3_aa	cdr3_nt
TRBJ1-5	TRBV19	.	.	CASSISANSNQPQHF	TGTGCCAGTAGTATTTCCGCCAACAGCAATCAGCCCCAGCATTTT
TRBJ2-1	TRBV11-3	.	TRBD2	CASSLGTSIHEQFF	TGTGCCAGCAGCCTCGGGACTAGCATCCATGAGCAGTTCTTC
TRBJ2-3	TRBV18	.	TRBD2	CASSPPVGGDTQYF	TGTGCCAGCTCACCCCCAGTGGGGGGGGATACGCAGTATTTT
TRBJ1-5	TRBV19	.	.	CASDKQGGVGNQPQHF	TGTGCCAGTGATAAACAGGGAGGCGTCGGCAATCAGCCCCAGCATTTT
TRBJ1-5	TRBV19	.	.	CASKGAFWGNQPQHF	TGTGCCAGTAAGGGTGCCTTTTGGGGCAATCAGCCCCAGCATTTT
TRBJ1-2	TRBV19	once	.	CASSTAPGNYGYTF	TGTGCCAGTAGTACCGCCCCCGGTAACTATGGCTACACCTTC
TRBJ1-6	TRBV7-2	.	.	CASTSQTDNSPLHF	TGTGCCAGCACCTCTCAGACGGATAATTCACCCCTCCACTTT
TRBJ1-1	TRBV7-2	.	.	CASSSQGMNTEAFF	TGTGCCAGCAGCTCCCAGGGGATGAACACTGAAGCTTTCTTT
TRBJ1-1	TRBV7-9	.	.	CASSLEGGTEAFF	TGTGCCAGCAGCTTAGAGGGTGGCACTGAAGCTTTCTTT
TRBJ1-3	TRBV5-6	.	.	CASSLEVRPFSGNTIYF	TGTGCCAGCAGCTTGGAGGTCAGGCCGTTCTCTGGAAACACCATATATTTT
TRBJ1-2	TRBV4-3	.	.	CASSQGVPTVPSGYTF	TGCGCCAGCAGCCAAGGGGTTCCGACGGTGCCTTCTGGCTACACCTTC
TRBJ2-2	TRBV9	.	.	CASSPPVRAGELFF	TGTGCCAGCAGCCCACCTGTGCGGGCCGGGGAGCTGTTTTTT
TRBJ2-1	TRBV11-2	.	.	CASSPRAGMGSYNEQFF	TGTGCCAGCAGCCCCCGGGCAGGTATGGGCTCCTACAATGAGCAGTTCTTC